This TCR beta chain was captured by sequencing in a study of T-cell reconstitution after alpha-beta-depleted transplantation in children. Study-wide points: Diversity and T-cell counts at one year after transplant derived mostly from new T cells.

The length of the CDR3 is 15 residues. Deletions cut 3 bases from V and 0 bases from J, with 12 bases between. Germline values: CDR1 SQVTM, CDR2 ANQGSEA. Molecular barcoding with unique molecular identifiers was used for the TCRbeta library. TCRdb re-derived calls from the PCR reads in MiXCR, one entry per CDR3 protein. This sample yields 500,000 to 750,000 distinct CDR3 sequences, of which approximately 13% are seen a single time; approximately 2% belongs to the top ten. This clonotype was seen ten or more times. Its cognate antigen is unknown. This TCR came from a male patient younger than 18 who had a stem cell transplant for acute myeloid leukemia, so the T cells may come from the graft donor. V is TRBV29-1 and J is TRBJ2-1; no definite D call. The material was PBMCs, mostly from graft donor cells, obtained 360 days after TCRalphabeta/CD19-depleted stem cell transplant. The CDR3 sequence: CSVDGGFSSYNEQFF. The CDR3 nucleotides read TGCAGCGTTGATGGTGGGTTTAGCTCCTACAATGAGCAGTTCTTC.